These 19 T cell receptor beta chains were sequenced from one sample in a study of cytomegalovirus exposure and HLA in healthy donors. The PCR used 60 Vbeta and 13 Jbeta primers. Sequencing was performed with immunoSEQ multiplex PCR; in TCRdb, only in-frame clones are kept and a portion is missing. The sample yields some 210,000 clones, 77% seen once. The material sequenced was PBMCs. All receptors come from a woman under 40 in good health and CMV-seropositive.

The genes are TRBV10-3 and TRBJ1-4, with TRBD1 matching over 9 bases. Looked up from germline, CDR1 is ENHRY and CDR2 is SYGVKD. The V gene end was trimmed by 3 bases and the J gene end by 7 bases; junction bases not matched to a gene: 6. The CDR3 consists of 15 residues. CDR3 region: CAISERGQGGEKLFF. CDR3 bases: TGTGCCATCAGTGAACGGGGACAGGGCGGTGAAAAACTGTTTTTT.

This CDR3 is CASSLGLASIRSSYEQYF. The CDR3, as DNA: TGCGCCAGCAGCCTCGGACTAGCCTCAATCAGGAGCTCCTACGAGCAGTACTTC. The genes are TRBV4-3 and TRBJ2-7; the match to TRBD2 covers 8 bases. J gave up 0 bases and V 4 bases, and 14 bases lay outside the gene matches. The CDR3 spans 18 residues. The germline V gene has CDR1 LGHNA and CDR2 YSLEER.

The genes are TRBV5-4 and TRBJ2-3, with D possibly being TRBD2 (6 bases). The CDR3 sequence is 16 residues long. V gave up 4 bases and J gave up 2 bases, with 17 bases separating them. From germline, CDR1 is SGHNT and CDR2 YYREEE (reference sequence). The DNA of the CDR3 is TGTGCCAGCAGCCCCGTGGCGGGACCCCTCACAGATACGCAGTATTTT. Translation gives CASSPVAGPLTDTQYF.

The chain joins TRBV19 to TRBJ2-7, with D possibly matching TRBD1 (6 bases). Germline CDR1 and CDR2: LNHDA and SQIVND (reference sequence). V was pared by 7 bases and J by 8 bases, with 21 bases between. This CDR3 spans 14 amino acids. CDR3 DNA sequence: TGTGCCAGTACTGATGACAGGTTCCCTTTCCAGCAGTACTTC. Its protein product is CASTDDRFPFQQYF.

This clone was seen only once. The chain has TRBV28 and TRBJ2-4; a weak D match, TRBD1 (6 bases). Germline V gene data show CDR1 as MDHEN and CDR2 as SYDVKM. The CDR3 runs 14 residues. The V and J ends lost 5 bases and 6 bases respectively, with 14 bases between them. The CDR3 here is CASSPGTQINIQYF. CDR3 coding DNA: TGTGCCAGCAGTCCCGGGACACAAATAAACATTCAGTACTTC.

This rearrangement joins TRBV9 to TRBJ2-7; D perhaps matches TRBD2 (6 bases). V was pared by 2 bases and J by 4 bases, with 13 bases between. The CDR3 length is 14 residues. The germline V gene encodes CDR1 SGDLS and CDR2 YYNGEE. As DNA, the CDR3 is TGTGCCAGCAGCGTCGGACTACAGGATTACGAGCAGTACTTC. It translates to CASSVGLQDYEQYF.

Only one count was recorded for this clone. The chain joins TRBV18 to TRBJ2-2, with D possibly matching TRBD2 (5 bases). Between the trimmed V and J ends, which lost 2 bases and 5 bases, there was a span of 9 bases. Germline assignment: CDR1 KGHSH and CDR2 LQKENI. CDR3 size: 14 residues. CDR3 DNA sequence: TGTGCCAGCTCACCAAGGGAGTGGACCGGGGAGCTGTTTTTT. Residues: CASSPREWTGELFF. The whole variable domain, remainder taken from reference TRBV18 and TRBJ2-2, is NAGVMQNPRHLVRRRGQEARLRCSPMKGHSHVYWYRQLPEEGLKFMVYLQKENIIDESGMPKERFSAEFPKEGPSILRIQQVVRGDSAAYFCASSPREWTGELFFGEGSRLTVL.

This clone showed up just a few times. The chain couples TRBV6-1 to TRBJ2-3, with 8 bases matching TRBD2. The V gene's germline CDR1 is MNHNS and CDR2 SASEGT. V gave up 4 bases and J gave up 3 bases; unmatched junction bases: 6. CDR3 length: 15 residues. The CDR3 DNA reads TGTGCCAGCAGTGCCTCGCGGGAGGTTACAGATACGCAGTATTTT. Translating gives CASSASREVTDTQYF.

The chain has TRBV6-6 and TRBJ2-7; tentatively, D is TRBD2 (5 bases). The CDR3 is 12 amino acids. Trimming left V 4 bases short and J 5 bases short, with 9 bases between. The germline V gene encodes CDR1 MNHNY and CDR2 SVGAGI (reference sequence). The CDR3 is CASSLSADEQYF. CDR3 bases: TGTGCCAGCAGTTTGTCAGCGGACGAGCAGTACTTC.

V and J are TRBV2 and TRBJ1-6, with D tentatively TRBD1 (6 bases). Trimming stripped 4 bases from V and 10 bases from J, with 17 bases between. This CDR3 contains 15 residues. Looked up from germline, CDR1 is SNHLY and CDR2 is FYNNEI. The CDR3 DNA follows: TGTGCCAGCAGTGCCCTTGGGGGCTTGAGCTCACCCCTCCACTTT. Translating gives CASSALGGLSSPLHF.

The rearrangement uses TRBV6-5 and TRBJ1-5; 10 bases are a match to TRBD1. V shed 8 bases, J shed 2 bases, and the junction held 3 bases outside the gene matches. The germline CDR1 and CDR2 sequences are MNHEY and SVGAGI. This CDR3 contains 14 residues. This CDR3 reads CASRGTGGNQPQHF. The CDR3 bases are TGTGCCAGCCGCGGGACAGGGGGCAATCAGCCCCAGCATTTT.

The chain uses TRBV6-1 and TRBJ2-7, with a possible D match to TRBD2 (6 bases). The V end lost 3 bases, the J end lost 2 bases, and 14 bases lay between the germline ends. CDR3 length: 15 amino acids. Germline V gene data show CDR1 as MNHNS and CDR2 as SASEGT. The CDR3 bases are TGTGCCAGCAGTGAGGGGACCGGGGGAGCCTACGAGCAGTACTTC. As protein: CASSEGTGGAYEQYF.

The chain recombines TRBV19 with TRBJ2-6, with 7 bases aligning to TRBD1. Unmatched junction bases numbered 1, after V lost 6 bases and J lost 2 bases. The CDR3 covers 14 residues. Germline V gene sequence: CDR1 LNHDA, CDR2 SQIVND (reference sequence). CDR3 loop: CASRDRAGANVLTF. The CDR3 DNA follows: TGTGCCAGTAGAGACAGGGCTGGGGCCAACGTCCTGACTTTC.

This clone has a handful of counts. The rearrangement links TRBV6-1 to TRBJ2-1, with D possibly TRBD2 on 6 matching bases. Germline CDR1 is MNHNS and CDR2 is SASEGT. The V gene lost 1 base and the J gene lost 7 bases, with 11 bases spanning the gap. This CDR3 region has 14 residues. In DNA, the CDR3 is TGTGCCAGCAGTGAAGGACCCGGAGGGAATGAGCAGTTCTTC. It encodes CASSEGPGGNEQFF.

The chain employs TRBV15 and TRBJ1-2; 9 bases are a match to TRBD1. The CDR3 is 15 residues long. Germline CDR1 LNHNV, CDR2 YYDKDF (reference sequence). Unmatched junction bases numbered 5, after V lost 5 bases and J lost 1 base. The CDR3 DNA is TGTGCCACCAGCGGTTACAGGGGGCTTAACTATGGCTACACCTTC. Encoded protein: CATSGYRGLNYGYTF.

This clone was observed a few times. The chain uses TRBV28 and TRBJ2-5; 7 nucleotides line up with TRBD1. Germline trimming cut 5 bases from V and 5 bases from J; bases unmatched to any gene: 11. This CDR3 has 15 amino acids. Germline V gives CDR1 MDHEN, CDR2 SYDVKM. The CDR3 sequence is CASSQTGSPGETQYF. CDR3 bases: TGTGCCAGCAGTCAGACAGGGTCTCCAGGGGAGACCCAGTACTTC.

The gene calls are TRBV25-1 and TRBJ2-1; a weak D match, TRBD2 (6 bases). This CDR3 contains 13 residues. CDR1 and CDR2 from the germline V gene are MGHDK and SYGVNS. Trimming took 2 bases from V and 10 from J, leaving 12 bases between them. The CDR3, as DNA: TGTGCCAGCAGTGAAGGCGGAGGGGACGAGCAGTTCTTC. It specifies CASSEGGGDEQFF.

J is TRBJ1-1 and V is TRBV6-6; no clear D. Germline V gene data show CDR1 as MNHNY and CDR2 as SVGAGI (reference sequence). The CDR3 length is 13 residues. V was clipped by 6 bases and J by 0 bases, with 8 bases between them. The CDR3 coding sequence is TGTGCCAGCAGGGGCTTCATGAACACTGAAGCTTTCTTT. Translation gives CASRGFMNTEAFF.

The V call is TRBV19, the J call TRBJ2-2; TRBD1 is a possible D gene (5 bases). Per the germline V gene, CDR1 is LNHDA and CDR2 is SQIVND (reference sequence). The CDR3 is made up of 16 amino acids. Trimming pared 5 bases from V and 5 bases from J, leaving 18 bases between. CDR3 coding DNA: TGTGCCAGTAGTCATCCGACAGACCGACGAACCGGGGAGCTGTTTTTT. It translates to CASSHPTDRRTGELFF.